This T cell receptor (beta chain) originates from a study of T cells after yellow fever vaccination. For the study at large: SMART-Seq v4 Ultra Low Input served to prepare low-cell-number fractions. Study-level results: Researchers noted that a small share of clonotypes showed up in both CD4 and CD8 compartments.

This clonotype was recorded at least ten times. The antigen remains undetermined. In TCRdb, the 5' RACE reads were re-called with MiXCR into one record per CDR3 protein. The sample lists a few hundred thousand distinct CDR3 sequences, approximately 4% occurring once. The CDR3 has 14 residues. Germline lookup yields CDR1 MNHEY and CDR2 SVGAGI. V gave up 6 bases and J gave up 1 base, with 9 bases separating them. Sequences were derived from PBMCs, sampled 5 days after the yellow fever booster vaccination. The chain combines TRBV6-5 with TRBJ1-4; no clear D. This receptor was identified in a man aged 18 to 29 who received the YFV17D yellow fever vaccine. In nucleotides, the CDR3 is TGTGCCAGCAGCACTCGGGGAACTAATGAAAAACTGTTTTTT. The encoded protein is CASSTRGTNEKLFF.